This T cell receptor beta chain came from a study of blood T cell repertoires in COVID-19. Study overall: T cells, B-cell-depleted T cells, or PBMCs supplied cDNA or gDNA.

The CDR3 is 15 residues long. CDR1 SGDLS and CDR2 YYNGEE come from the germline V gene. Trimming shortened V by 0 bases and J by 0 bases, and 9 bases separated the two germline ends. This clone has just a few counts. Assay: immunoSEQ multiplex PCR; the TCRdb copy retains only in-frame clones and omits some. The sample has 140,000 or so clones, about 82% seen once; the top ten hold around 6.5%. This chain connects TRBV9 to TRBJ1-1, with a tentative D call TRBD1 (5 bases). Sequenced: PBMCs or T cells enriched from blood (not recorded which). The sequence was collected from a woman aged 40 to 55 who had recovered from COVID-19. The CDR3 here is CASSVGVTVNTEAFF. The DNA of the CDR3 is TGTGCCAGCAGCGTAGGGGTGACAGTGAACACTGAAGCTTTCTTT.